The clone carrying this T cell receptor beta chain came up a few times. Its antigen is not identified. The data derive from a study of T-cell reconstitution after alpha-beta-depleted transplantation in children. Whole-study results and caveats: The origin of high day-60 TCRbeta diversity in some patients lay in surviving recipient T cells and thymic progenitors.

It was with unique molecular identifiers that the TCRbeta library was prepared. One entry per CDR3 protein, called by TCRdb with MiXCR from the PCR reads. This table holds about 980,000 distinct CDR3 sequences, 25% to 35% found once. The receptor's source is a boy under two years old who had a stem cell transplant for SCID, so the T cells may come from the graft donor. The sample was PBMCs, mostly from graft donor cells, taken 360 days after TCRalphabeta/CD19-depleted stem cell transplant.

CDR3 residues: CASSFLAGGVLDTGELFF. Here the CDR3 DNA reads TGTGCCAGCAGCTTCCTAGCGGGGGGAGTCCTCGACACCGGGGAGCTGTTTTTT. This chain connects TRBV11-1 to TRBJ2-2, with 11 bases fitting TRBD2. This CDR3 comprises 18 residues. CDR1 and CDR2 (germline): SGHAT, FQDESV (reference sequence). Trimming cost V 3 bases and J 3 bases; bases outside gene matches: 9.